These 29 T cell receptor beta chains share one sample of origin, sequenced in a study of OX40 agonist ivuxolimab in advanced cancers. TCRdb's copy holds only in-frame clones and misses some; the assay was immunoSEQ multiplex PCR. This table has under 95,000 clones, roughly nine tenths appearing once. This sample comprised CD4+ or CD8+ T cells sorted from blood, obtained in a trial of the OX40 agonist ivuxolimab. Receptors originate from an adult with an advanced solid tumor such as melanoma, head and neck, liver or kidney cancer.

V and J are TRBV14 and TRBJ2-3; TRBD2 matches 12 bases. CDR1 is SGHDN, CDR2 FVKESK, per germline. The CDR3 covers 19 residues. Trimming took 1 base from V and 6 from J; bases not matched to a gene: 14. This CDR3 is CASSQVWGGLAGIVDTQYF. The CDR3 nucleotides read TGTGCCAGCAGCCAAGTATGGGGAGGACTAGCGGGAATCGTGGATACGCAGTATTTT.

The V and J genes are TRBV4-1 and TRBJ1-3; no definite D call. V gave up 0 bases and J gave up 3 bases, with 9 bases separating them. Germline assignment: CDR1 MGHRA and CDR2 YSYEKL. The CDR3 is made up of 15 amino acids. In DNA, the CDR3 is TGCGCCAGCAGCCAAGATCCGGGAAATGGAAACACCATATATTTT. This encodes CASSQDPGNGNTIYF.

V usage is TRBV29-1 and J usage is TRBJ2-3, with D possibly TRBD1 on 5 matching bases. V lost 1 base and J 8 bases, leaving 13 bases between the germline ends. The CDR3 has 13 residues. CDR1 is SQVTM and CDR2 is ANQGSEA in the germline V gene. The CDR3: CSVEGQGMVTQYF. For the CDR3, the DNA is TGCAGCGTTGAAGGCCAGGGTATGGTTACGCAGTATTTT.

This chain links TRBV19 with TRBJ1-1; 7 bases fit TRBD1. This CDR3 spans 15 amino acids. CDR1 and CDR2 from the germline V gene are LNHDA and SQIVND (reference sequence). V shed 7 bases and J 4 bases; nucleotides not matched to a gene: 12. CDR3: CASIPLTGVPTEAFF. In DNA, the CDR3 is TGTGCCAGTATCCCTCTCACAGGGGTTCCCACTGAAGCTTTCTTT.

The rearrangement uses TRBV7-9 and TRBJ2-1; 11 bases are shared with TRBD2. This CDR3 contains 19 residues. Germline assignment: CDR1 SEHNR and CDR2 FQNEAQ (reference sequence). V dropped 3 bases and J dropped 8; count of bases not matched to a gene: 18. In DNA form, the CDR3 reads TGTGCCAGCAGCTTCGCCCCCCCGGGACTAGCGGACTTTAACGATGAGCAGTTCTTC. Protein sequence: CASSFAPPGLADFNDEQFF.

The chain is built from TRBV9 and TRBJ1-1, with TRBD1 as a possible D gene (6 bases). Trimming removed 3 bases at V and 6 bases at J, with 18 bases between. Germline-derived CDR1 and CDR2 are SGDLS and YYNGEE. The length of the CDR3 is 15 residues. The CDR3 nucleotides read TGTGCCAGCAGCGCCCTCGGGGGGGGCTTGGCTGAAGCTTTCTTT. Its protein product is CASSALGGGLAEAFF.

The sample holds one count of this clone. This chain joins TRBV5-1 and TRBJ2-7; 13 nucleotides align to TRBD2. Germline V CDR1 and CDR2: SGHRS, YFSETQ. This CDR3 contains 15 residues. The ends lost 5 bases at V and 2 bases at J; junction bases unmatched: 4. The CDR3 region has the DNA TGCGCCAGCAGTTGGGGACTAGCGGGGACCTACGAGCAGTACTTC. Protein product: CASSWGLAGTYEQYF.

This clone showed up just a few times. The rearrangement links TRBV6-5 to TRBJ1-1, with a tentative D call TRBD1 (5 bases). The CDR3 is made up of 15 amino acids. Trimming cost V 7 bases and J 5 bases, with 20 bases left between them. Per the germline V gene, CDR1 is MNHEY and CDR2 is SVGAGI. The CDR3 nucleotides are TGTGCCAGCATCGCTCCCGGGGGGATTGGTACTGAAGCTTTCTTT. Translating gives CASIAPGGIGTEAFF.

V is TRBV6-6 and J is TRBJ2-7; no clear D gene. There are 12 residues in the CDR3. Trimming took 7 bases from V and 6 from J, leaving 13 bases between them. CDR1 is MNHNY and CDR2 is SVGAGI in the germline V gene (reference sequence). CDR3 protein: CASNSGSGEQYF. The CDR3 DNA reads TGTGCCAGCAACAGTGGATCCGGCGAGCAGTACTTC.

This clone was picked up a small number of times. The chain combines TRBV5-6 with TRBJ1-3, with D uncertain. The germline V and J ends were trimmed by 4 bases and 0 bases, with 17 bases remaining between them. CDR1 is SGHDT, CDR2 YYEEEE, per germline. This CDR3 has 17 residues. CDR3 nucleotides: TGTGCCAGCAGCGCCTACCGATACTCCTTCTCTGGAAACACCATATATTTT. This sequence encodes CASSAYRYSFSGNTIYF.

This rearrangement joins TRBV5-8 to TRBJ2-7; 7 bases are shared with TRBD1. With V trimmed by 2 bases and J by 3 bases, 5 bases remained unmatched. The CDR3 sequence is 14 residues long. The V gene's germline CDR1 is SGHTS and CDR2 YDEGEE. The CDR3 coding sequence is TGTGCCAGCAGCTTCGGGGACAGCAACTACGAGCAGTACTTC. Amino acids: CASSFGDSNYEQYF.

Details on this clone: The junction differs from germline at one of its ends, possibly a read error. CDR3 nucleotide sequence: TGTGCCAGCAGCCCTAACCCGGGACAGGGGGCCCGGATGGACTTC. Translating gives CASSPNPGQGARMDF. This rearrangement joins TRBV7-3 to TRBJ2-7; 12 positions match TRBD1. Looked up from germline, CDR1 is SGHTA and CDR2 is FQGTGA. There are 15 residues in the CDR3.

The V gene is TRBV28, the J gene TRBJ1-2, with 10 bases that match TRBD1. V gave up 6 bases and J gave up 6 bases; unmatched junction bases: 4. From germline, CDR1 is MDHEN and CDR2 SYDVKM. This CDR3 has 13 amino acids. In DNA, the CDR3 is TGTGCCAGCAGCTCGGGACAGGGGAATGGCTACACCTTC. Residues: CASSSGQGNGYTF.

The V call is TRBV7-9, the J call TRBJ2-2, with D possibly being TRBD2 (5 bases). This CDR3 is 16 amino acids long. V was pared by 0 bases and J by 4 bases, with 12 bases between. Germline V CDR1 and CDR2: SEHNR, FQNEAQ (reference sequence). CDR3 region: CASSLALGSGTGELFF. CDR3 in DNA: TGTGCCAGCAGCTTAGCGCTAGGAAGCGGCACCGGGGAGCTGTTTTTT.

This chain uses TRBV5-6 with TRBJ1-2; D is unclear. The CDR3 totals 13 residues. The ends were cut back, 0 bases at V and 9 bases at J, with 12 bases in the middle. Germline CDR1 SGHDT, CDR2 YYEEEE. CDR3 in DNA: TGTGCCAGCAGCTTGGCGGGGTCGCAGCGCTACACCTTC. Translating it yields CASSLAGSQRYTF.

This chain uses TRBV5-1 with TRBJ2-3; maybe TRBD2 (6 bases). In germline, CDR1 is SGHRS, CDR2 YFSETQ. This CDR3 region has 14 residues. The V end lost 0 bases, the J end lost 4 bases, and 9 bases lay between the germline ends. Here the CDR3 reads CASSLASGADTQYF. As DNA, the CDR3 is TGCGCCAGCAGCTTGGCGTCGGGGGCAGATACGCAGTATTTT.

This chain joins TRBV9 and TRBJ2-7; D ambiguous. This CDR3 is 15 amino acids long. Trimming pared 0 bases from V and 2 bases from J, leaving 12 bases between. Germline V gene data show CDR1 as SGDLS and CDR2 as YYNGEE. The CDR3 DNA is TGTGCCAGCAGCGTAGACTCTTCCATTCCCTACGAGCAGTACTTC. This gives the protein CASSVDSSIPYEQYF.

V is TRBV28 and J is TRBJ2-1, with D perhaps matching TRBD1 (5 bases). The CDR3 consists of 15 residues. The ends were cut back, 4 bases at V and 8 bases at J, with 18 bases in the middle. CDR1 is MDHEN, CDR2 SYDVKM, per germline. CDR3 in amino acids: CASSSGDRNRDEQFF. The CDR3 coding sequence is TGTGCCAGCAGTTCCGGCGACAGAAATAGGGATGAGCAGTTCTTC.

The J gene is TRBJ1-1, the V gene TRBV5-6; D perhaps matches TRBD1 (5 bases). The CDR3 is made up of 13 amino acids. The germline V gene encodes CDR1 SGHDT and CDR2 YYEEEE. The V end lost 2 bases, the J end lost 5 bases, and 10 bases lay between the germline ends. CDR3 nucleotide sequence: TGTGCCAGCAGCTTCCAGGGAGATACTGAAGCTTTCTTT. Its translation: CASSFQGDTEAFF. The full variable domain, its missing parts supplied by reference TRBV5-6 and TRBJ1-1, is DAGVTQSPTHLIKTRGQQVTLRCSPKSGHDTVSWYQQALGQGPQFIFQYYEEEERQRGNFPDRFSGHQFPNYSSELNVNALLLGDSALYLCASSFQGDTEAFFGQGTRLTVV.

CDR3 nucleotides: TGTGCCAGCAGCCCCTCGGGGGCCGGGCCTGGTGTAGAGCAGTTCTTC. Translation gives CASSPSGAGPGVEQFF. The chain is built from TRBV7-3 and TRBJ2-1; D may be TRBD1 or TRBD2 (6 bases each). The length of the CDR3 is 16 residues. Germline assignment: CDR1 SGHTA and CDR2 FQGTGA. V was cut by 5 bases and J by 10 bases, with 24 bases left in between.

Written as DNA, the CDR3 is TGTGCCAGCAGTTTAGGTTTGATCAATGAAGCTTTCTTT. It codes for CASSLGLINEAFF. V gene TRBV27 combines with J gene TRBJ1-1; D remains ambiguous. V shed 2 bases and J shed 7 bases, with 11 bases lying between them. The germline V gene has CDR1 MNHEY and CDR2 SMNVEV (reference sequence). The CDR3 extends over 13 amino acids.

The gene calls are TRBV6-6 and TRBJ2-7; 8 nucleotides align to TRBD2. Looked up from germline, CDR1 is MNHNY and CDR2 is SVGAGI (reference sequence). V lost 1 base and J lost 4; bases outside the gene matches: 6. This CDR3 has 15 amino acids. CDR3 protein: CASSYLGTSRYEQYF. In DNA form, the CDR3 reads TGTGCCAGCAGTTACTTGGGGACTAGTAGATACGAGCAGTACTTC.

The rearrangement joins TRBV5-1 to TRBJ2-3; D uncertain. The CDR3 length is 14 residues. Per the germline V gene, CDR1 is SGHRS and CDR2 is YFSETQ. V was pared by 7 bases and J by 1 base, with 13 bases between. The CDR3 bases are TGCGCCAGCCGCGCACCCAGCGGCACAGATACGCAGTATTTT. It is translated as CASRAPSGTDTQYF.

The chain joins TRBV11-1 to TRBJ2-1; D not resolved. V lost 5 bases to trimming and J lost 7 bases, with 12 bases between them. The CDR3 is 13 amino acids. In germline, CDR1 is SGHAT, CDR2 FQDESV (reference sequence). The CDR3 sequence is CASSPFLLNEQFF. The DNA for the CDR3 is TGTGCCAGCAGCCCTTTCCTTCTTAATGAGCAGTTCTTC. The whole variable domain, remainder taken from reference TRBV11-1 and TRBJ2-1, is EAEVAQSPRYKITEKSQAVAFWCDPISGHATLYWYRQILGQGPELLVQFQDESVVDDSQLPKDRFSAERLKGVDSTLKIQPAELGDSAMYLCASSPFLLNEQFFGPGTRLTVL.

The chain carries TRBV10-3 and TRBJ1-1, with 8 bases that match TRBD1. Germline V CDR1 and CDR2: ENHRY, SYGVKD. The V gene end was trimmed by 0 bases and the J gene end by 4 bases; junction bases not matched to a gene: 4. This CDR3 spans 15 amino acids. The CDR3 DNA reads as TGTGCCATCAGTGAGTCGACAGGGGACCCCACTGAAGCTTTCTTT. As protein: CAISESTGDPTEAFF.

The CDR3: CASRGDRPSYNEQFF. The CDR3 nucleotides read TGTGCCAGCAGGGGGGACAGACCATCCTACAATGAGCAGTTCTTC. V usage is TRBV6-1 and J usage is TRBJ2-1, with 7 nucleotides matching TRBD1. CDR1 and CDR2 (germline): MNHNS, SASEGT. The V and J ends lost 6 bases and 1 base, in that order; junction bases with no gene match: 6. This CDR3 is 15 amino acids long.

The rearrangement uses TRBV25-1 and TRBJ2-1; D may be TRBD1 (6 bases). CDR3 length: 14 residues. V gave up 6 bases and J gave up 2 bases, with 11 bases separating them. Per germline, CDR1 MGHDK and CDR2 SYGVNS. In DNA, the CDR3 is TGTGCCAGCAGCCCAGGGGTGCCCTACAATGAGCAGTTCTTC. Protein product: CASSPGVPYNEQFF.

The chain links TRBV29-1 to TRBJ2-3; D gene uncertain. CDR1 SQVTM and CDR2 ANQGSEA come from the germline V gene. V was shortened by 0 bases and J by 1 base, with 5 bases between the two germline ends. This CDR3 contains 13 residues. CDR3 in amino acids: CSVEELRTDTQYF. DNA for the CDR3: TGCAGCGTTGAAGAGCTCCGCACAGATACGCAGTATTTT.

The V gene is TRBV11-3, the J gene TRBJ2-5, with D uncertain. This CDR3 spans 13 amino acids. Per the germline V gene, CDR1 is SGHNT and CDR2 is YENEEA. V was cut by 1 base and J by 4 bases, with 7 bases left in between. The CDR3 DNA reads TGTGCCAGCAGCTTAGGGGTGGGAGAGACCCAGTACTTC. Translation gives CASSLGVGETQYF.